This T cell receptor beta chain was sequenced in a study of blood T cell repertoires in COVID-19. On the study more broadly: Sites across the United States, Italy and Spain contributed samples from acute and convalescent COVID-19. T cells, B-cell-depleted T cells, or PBMCs provided the cDNA or gDNA that served as material.

In the authors' workflow: From reference gene primer amplification, estimates of nucleated cell counts were derived. This table comes from immunoSEQ multiplex PCR, and its TCRdb copy is limited to in-frame clones, with some not included. The D gene and trimming were derived from the DNA, and the V and J assignments and clone size from that table. Of fewer than 150,000 clones in the sample, approximately 84% were seen once. Sequencing was performed on peripheral blood. This clonotype was obtained from an elderly woman in a cohort sampled during active or convalescent COVID-19.

The CDR3 nucleotides are TGTGCCAGCAGCTTGGGGGGAGGGATGACCCAGTACTTC. The encoded protein is CASSLGGGMTQYF. The genes are TRBV5-4 and TRBJ2-5, with 7 nucleotides matching TRBD2. V lost 0 bases to trimming and J lost 7 bases; unmatched junction nucleotides: 3. The CDR3 is made up of 13 amino acids. Germline V lookup: CDR1 SGHNT, CDR2 YYREEE (reference sequence).